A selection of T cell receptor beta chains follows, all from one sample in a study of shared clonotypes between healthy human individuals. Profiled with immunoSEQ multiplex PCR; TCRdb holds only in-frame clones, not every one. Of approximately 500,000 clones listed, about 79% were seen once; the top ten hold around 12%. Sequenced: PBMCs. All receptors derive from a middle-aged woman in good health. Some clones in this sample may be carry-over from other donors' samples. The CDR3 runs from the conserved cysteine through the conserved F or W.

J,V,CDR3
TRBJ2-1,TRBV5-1,CASSPSGLHASSYNEQFF
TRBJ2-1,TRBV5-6,CASSIRTGGDNEQFF
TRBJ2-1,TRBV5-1,CASSAGTAYNEQFF
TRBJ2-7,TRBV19,CASQKGTSGSYEQYF
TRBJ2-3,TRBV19,CASTKRGEGTDTQYF
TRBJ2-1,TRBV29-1,CSVVGAGGFSYNEQFF
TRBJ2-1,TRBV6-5,CASSRYHEQFF
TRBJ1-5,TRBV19,CASSQGVDQPQHF
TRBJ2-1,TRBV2,CASRSLAGDYNEQFF
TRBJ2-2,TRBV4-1,CASSLLLAGNGELFF
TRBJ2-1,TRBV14,CASSQRPRAGQFF
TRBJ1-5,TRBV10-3,CAISEVDGYSNQPQHF
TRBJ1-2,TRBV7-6,CASSPVAGAYGYTF
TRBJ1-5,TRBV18,CASSPAGTGGNQPQHF
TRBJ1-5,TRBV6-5,CASSSSGEPQHF
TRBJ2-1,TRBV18,CASSPTRGRASEQFF